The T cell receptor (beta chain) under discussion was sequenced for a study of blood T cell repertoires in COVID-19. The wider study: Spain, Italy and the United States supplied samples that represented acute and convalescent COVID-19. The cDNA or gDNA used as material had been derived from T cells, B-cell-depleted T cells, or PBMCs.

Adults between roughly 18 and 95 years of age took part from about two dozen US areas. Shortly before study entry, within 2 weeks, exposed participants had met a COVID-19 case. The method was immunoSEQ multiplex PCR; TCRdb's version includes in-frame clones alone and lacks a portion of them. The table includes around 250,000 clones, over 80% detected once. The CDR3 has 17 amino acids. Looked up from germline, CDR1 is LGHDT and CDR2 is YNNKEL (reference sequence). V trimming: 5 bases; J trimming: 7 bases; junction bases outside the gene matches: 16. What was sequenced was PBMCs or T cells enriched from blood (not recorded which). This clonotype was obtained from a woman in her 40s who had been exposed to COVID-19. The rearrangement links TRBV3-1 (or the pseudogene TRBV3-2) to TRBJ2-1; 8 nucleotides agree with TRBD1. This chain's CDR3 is CASSSRQTGGPGNEQFF. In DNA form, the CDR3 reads TGTGCCAGCAGCTCCCGCCAAACAGGGGGTCCCGGGAATGAGCAGTTCTTC.